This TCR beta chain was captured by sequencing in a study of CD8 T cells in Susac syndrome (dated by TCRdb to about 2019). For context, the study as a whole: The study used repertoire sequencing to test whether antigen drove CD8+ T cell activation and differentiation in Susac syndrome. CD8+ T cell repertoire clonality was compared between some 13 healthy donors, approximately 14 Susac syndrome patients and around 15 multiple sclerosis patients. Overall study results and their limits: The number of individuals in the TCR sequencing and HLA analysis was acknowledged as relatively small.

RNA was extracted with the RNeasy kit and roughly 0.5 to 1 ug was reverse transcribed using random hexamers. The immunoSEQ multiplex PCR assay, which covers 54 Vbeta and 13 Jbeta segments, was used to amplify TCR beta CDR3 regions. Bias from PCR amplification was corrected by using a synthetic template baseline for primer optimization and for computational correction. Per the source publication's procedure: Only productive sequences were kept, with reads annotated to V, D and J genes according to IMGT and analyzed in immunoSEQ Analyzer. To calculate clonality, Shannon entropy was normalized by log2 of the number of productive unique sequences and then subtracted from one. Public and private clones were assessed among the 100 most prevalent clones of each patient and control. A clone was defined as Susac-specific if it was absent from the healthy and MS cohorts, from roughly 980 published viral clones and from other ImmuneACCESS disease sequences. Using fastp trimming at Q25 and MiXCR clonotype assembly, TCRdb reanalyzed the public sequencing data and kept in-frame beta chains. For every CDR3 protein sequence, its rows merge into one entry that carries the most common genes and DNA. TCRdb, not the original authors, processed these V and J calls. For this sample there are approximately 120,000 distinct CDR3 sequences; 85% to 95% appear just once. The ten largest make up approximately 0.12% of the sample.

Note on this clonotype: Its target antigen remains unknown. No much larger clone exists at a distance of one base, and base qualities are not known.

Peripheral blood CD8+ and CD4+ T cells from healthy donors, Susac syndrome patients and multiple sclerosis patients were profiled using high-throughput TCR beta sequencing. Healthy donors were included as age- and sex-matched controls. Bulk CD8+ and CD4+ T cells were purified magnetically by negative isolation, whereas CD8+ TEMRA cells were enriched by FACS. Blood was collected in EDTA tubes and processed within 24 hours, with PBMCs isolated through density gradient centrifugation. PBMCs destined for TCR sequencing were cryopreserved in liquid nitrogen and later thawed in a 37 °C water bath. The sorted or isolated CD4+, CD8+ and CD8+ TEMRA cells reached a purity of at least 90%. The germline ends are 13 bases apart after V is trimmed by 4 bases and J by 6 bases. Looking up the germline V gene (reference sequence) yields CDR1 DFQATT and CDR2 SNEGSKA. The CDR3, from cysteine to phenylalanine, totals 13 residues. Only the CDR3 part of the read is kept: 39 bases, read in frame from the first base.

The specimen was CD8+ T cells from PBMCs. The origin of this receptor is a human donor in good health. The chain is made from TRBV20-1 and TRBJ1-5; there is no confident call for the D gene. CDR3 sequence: CSAKSHMSQPQHF. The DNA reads TGCAGTGCTAAAAGTCATATGAGTCAGCCCCAGCATTTT.